Listed below are T cell receptor beta chains from one sample, sequenced in a study of response to subunit inactivated influenza vaccine. TCRdb redid the calling of the RT-PCR reads with MiXCR, one entry per CDR3 protein. This sample has about 540,000 distinct CDR3 sequences, with roughly 23% found just once. A further study also used this sample, focusing on T cells expressing NK-cell markers.

Material: CD4+ T cells sorted from PBMCs, obtained approximately 12 days after vaccination. The receptors come from a man between 50 and 59 years old who received an inactivated influenza vaccine. Each CDR3 is given with its conserved first and last residue. The D gene is left open where the match is weak. Only some rows state a clone size, as once, few, many or a class for expanded clones.

clone_size: few
v_call: TRBV7-6
d_call: NA
j_call: TRBJ1-1
cdr3_aa: CASSFTRGEAFF
cdr3_nt: TGTGCCAGCAGCTTTACTCGGGGGGAGGCTTTCTTT

clone_size: NA
v_call: TRBV21-1
d_call: NA
j_call: TRBJ2-7
cdr3_aa: CASYAAGVIGYEQYF
cdr3_nt: TGTGCCAGCTACGCCGCAGGGGTTATCGGATACGAGCAGTACTTC

clone_size: few
v_call: TRBV3-1
d_call: NA
j_call: TRBJ1-1
cdr3_aa: CASSQDGLKAFF
cdr3_nt: TGTGCCAGCAGCCAAGATGGGCTGAAGGCTTTCTTT

clone_size: few
v_call: TRBV20-1
d_call: TRBD1
j_call: TRBJ1-1
cdr3_aa: CSAPGQVNTEAFF
cdr3_nt: TGCAGTGCCCCGGGACAGGTAAACACTGAAGCTTTCTTT

clone_size: few
v_call: TRBV19
d_call: NA
j_call: TRBJ1-1
cdr3_aa: CASSIGGSTEAFF
cdr3_nt: TGTGCCAGTAGTATTGGTGGAAGTACTGAAGCTTTCTTT

clone_size: few
v_call: TRBV10-3
d_call: TRBD2
j_call: TRBJ2-5
cdr3_aa: CAISMGLAGQETQYF
cdr3_nt: TGTGCCATCAGTATGGGACTAGCGGGACAAGAGACCCAGTACTTC

clone_size: NA
v_call: TRBV2
d_call: NA
j_call: TRBJ1-5
cdr3_aa: CASNPDSLPNQPQHF
cdr3_nt: TGTGCCAGCAACCCCGACAGTCTTCCCAATCAGCCCCAGCATTTT

clone_size: few
v_call: TRBV5-1
d_call: NA
j_call: TRBJ2-7
cdr3_aa: CASMDGYEQYF
cdr3_nt: TGCGCCAGCATGGACGGCTACGAGCAGTACTTC

clone_size: few
v_call: TRBV4-1
d_call: TRBD1
j_call: TRBJ2-1
cdr3_aa: CASSQDRDRGPAQFF
cdr3_nt: TGCGCCAGCAGCCAAGATCGAGACAGGGGACCCGCCCAGTTCTTC

clone_size: NA
v_call: TRBV12-5
d_call: NA
j_call: TRBJ2-3
cdr3_aa: CASGFLRYASTDTQYF
cdr3_nt: TGTGCTAGTGGTTTCTTGCGGTACGCTAGCACAGATACGCAGTATTTT

clone_size: NA
v_call: TRBV7-9
d_call: NA
j_call: TRBJ2-1
cdr3_aa: CASSLAAGHYNEQFF
cdr3_nt: TGTGCCAGCAGCTTAGCGGCAGGCCACTACAATGAGCAGTTCTTC

clone_size: few
v_call: TRBV4-2
d_call: NA
j_call: TRBJ1-3
cdr3_aa: CASSQEAPSSGNTIYF
cdr3_nt: TGTGCCAGCAGCCAAGAGGCGCCCAGCTCTGGAAACACCATATATTTT

clone_size: NA
v_call: TRBV28
d_call: TRBD2
j_call: TRBJ2-1
cdr3_aa: CASSFYELAGVNEQFF
cdr3_nt: TGTGCCAGCAGTTTCTATGAACTAGCGGGAGTCAATGAGCAGTTCTTC

clone_size: many
v_call: TRBV29-1
d_call: NA
j_call: TRBJ2-7
cdr3_aa: CSVVVSGDREQYF
cdr3_nt: TGCAGCGTTGTTGTTTCAGGGGATCGCGAGCAGTACTTC

clone_size: many
v_call: TRBV11-2
d_call: NA
j_call: TRBJ2-7
cdr3_aa: CASSLYLSGGGLTYEQYF
cdr3_nt: TGTGCCAGCAGCTTATATCTCTCTGGCGGGGGCCTAACCTACGAGCAGTACTTC

clone_size: few
v_call: TRBV18
d_call: NA
j_call: TRBJ2-7
cdr3_aa: CASSPRTEQYF
cdr3_nt: TGTGCCAGCTCACCGCGGACAGAGCAGTACTTC

clone_size: NA
v_call: TRBV7-2
d_call: TRBD1
j_call: TRBJ2-6
cdr3_aa: CASSAGTGVPGANVLTF
cdr3_nt: TGTGCCAGCAGCGCCGGGACAGGGGTACCTGGGGCCAACGTCCTGACTTTC

clone_size: NA
v_call: TRBV4-3
d_call: NA
j_call: TRBJ2-3
cdr3_aa: CASSQTNQRLDPQYF
cdr3_nt: TGCGCCAGCAGCCAAACCAATCAAAGACTAGATCCGCAGTATTTT